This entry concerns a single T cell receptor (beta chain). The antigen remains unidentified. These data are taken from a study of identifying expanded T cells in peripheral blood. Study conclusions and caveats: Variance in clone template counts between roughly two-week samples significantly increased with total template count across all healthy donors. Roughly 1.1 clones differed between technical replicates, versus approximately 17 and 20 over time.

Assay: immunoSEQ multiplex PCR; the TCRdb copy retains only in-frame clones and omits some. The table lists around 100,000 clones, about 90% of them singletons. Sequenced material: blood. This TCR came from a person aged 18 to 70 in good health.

CDR3 sequence: CASSLAPPGTETQYF. The CDR3 DNA reads TGTGCCAGCAGCTTGGCCCCCCCGGGTACGGAGACCCAGTACTTC. The chain has TRBV5-4 and TRBJ2-5; D gene unclear. This CDR3 spans 15 amino acids. V gave up 0 bases and J gave up 5 bases, with 14 bases separating them. Per the germline V gene, CDR1 is SGHNT and CDR2 is YYREEE (reference sequence). Drawing the rest from reference TRBV5-4 and TRBJ2-5, the complete variable domain is ETGVTQSPTHLIKTRGQQVTLRCSSQSGHNTVSWYQQALGQGPQFIFQYYREEENGRGNFPPRFSGLQFPNYSSELNVNALELDDSALYLCASSLAPPGTETQYFGPGTRLLVL.